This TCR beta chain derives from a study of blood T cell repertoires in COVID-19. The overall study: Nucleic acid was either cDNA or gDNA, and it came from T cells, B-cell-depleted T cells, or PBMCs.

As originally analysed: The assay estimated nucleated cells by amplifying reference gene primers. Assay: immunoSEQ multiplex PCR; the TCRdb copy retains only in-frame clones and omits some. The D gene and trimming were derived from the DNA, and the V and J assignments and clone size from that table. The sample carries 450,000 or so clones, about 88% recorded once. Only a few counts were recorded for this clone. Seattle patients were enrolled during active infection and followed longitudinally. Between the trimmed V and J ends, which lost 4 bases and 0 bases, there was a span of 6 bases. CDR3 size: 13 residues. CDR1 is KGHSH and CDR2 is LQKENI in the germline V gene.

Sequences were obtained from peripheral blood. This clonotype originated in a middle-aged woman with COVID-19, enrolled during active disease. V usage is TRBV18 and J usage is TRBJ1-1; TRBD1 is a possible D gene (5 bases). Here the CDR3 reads CASSLTVNTEAFF. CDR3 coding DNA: TGTGCCAGCTCACTGACAGTGAACACTGAAGCTTTCTTT.